These T cell receptor beta chains were read from a single sample in a study of blood T cell repertoires in COVID-19. Assay used: immunoSEQ multiplex PCR; TCRdb lists only in-frame clones, some missing. The repertoire consists of more than 55,000 clones, with about four fifths occurring once and the leading ten covering almost 10%. Specimen: peripheral blood. Receptor source: a woman aged 80 or older with acute or convalescent COVID-19. Each CDR3 is given with its conserved first and last residue. The D gene is left open where the match is weak.

>NA|TRBJ2-7|TRBV30
CAWSGGDKREQYF
TGTGCCTGGAGTGGAGGGGACAAGCGCGAGCAGTACTTC
>NA|TRBJ1-1|TRBV19
CASSWRGLTEAFF
TGTGCCAGTAGTTGGAGGGGCTTGACTGAAGCTTTCTTT
>TRBD1|TRBJ1-3|TRBV2
CASSKTGERRHYF
TGTGCCAGCAGTAAGACAGGGGAGCGGCGCCATTATTTT
>NA|TRBJ1-2|TRBV7-9
CASSPLSYGYTF
TGTGCCAGCAGCCCCCTTAGCTATGGCTACACCTTC
>NA|TRBJ2-7|TRBV7-2
CASSLASFSYEQYF
TGTGCCAGCAGCTTAGCTAGTTTCTCCTACGAGCAGTACTTC
>TRBD1|TRBJ2-5|TRBV5-1
CASSFTGGSEETQYF
TGCGCCAGCAGCTTTACAGGGGGAAGTGAGGAGACCCAGTACTTC
>TRBD2|TRBJ2-3|TRBV25-1
CASSEVITSGTDTQYF
TGTGCCAGCAGTGAAGTTATCACTAGCGGCACAGATACGCAGTATTTT
>TRBD2|TRBJ2-1|TRBV28
CASRLSGGAGNEQFF
TGTGCCAGCAGACTAAGCGGGGGGGCAGGAAATGAGCAGTTCTTC
>NA|TRBJ1-6|TRBV14
CASSPQGNRNSPLHF
TGTGCCAGCAGCCCCCAGGGGAATCGTAATTCACCCCTCCACTTT
>TRBD1|TRBJ1-4|TRBV6-5
CASRKGDRGSEKLFF
TGTGCCAGCAGGAAGGGGGACAGGGGAAGTGAAAAACTGTTTTTT
>NA|TRBJ1-5|TRBV19
CATTLSGGGGQPQHF
TGTGCCACCACCCTATCGGGGGGCGGCGGCCAGCCCCAGCATTTT
>NA|TRBJ1-5|TRBV6-5
CASGSRNQPQHF
TGTGCCAGCGGCAGCAGGAATCAGCCCCAGCATTTT
>TRBD1|TRBJ1-5|TRBV2
CASSQDRGHHQPQHF
TGTGCCAGCAGCCAGGACAGGGGGCATCATCAGCCCCAGCATTTT
>TRBD1|TRBJ2-1|TRBV19
CASTLETGRSSYNEQFF
TGTGCCAGTACATTGGAGACAGGGCGTAGCTCCTACAATGAGCAGTTCTTC
>NA|TRBJ1-5|TRBV2
CASKQTENQPQHF
TGTGCCAGCAAGCAGACAGAAAATCAGCCCCAGCATTTT
>NA|TRBJ2-5|TRBV19
CASRGVAGPQETQYF
TGTGCCTCCAGGGGGGTAGCGGGGCCCCAAGAGACCCAGTACTTC
>TRBD1|TRBJ2-5|TRBV7-9
CASSPHPTGGGETQYF
TGTGCCAGCAGCCCACACCCGACAGGGGGCGGGGAGACCCAGTACTTC
>NA|TRBJ2-3|TRBV20-1
CSASILFSTDTQYF
TGCAGTGCTAGTATACTATTCAGCACAGATACGCAGTATTTT
>NA|TRBJ2-1|TRBV7-2
CASSLGIGGNEQFF
TGTGCCAGCAGCTTAGGGATAGGGGGAAATGAGCAGTTCTTC
>TRBD2|TRBJ2-7|TRBV12-5
CASGIGSGLYEQYF
TGTGCTAGTGGAATTGGTAGCGGGTTGTACGAGCAGTACTTC
>NA|TRBJ1-6|TRBV27
CASRAGYNSPLHF
TGTGCCAGCAGGGCGGGCTATAATTCACCCCTCCACTTT
>NA|TRBJ2-7|TRBV12-5
CASGLGTRGWGEQYF
TGTGCTAGTGGTTTAGGGACAAGGGGCTGGGGCGAGCAGTACTTC
>TRBD1|TRBJ1-1|TRBV12-5
CASGSHTGGYTEAFF
TGTGCTAGTGGTTCCCATACAGGGGGCTACACTGAAGCTTTCTTT
>NA|TRBJ2-7|TRBV5-1
CASSLELRTSLTTYEQYF
TGCGCCAGCAGCTTGGAGTTACGGACTTCACTTACCACCTACGAGCAGTACTTC
>TRBD2|TRBJ2-2|TRBV19
CASSPSGVLLEGTGELFF
TGTGCCAGTAGTCCCAGCGGGGTCTTATTAGAGGGTACCGGGGAGCTGTTTTTT
>TRBD2|TRBJ2-3|TRBV27
CASSLSAGLGLRRSTDTQYF
TGTGCCAGCAGTCTCTCCGCGGGACTAGGTTTAAGAAGAAGCACAGATACGCAGTATTTT
>NA|TRBJ2-7|TRBV6-5
CASSYATSGSEQYF
TGTGCCAGCAGTTACGCAACATCCGGGTCCGAGCAGTACTTC
>TRBD2|TRBJ2-1|TRBV11-3
CASSSGLAGGLDEQFF
TGTGCCAGCAGCTCCGGACTAGCGGGGGGGCTTGATGAGCAGTTCTTC
>TRBD1|TRBJ2-7|TRBV12-3/TRBV12-4
CASRGQVRSEQYF
TGTGCCAGCCGGGGACAGGTGAGGAGCGAGCAGTACTTC
>NA|TRBJ2-1|TRBV9
CASSVGTPPSGWTFSYNEQFF
TGTGCCAGCAGCGTAGGAACCCCCCCAAGCGGGTGGACCTTCTCCTACAATGAGCAGTTCTTC
>NA|TRBJ2-3|TRBV27
CASSSTRVDTQYF
TGTGCCAGCAGTTCCACCCGGGTGGATACGCAGTATTTT
>NA|TRBJ2-7|TRBV10-1
CASHPRCYEQYF
TGCGCCAGCCACCCCCGGTGTTACGAGCAGTACTTC
>NA|TRBJ1-3|TRBV18
CASSRAYPGNTIYF
TGTGCCAGCTCACGGGCCTACCCGGGAAACACCATATATTTT
>TRBD2|TRBJ2-3|TRBV5-1
CASSPATLAGGPGSPDTQYF
TGCGCCAGCAGTCCTGCGACCTTAGCGGGGGGGCCGGGGTCCCCAGATACGCAGTATTTT
>TRBD2|TRBJ2-1|TRBV28
CASSSGLAGGLSNEQFF
TGTGCCAGCAGTTCCGGACTAGCGGGGGGTCTATCCAATGAGCAGTTCTTC
>NA|TRBJ2-7|TRBV14
CASSQGNIFYEQYF
TGTGCCAGCAGCCAAGGCAACATTTTCTACGAGCAGTACTTC
>TRBD2|TRBJ2-7|TRBV9
CASSPRGGATYEQYF
TGTGCCAGCAGCCCTCGGGGGGGAGCTACCTACGAGCAGTACTTC
>NA|TRBJ2-2|TRBV25-1
CASSGGTYITGELFF
TGTGCCAGCAGTGGAGGGACTTACATCACCGGGGAGCTGTTTTTT
>NA|TRBJ1-1|TRBV29-1
CSVQQGGITEAFF
TGCAGCGTCCAACAGGGTGGAATTACTGAAGCTTTCTTT
>TRBD1|TRBJ1-6|TRBV19
CASTLDRTSGSPLHF
TGTGCCAGTACCCTGGACAGGACGTCAGGTTCACCCCTCCACTTT
>NA|TRBJ2-4|TRBV7-2
CASSLGGKNIQYF
TGTGCCAGCAGCTTAGGCGGTAAAAACATTCAGTACTTC
>TRBD1|TRBJ1-2|TRBV3-1/TRBV3-2
CASSFTGGINGYTF
TGTGCCAGCAGCTTCACAGGGGGTATTAATGGCTACACCTTC
>TRBD2|TRBJ2-3|TRBV7-6
CASSSQPPGGNTDTQYF
TGTGCCAGCAGCTCGCAACCGCCGGGGGGTAACACAGATACGCAGTATTTT
>TRBD1|TRBJ2-1|TRBV15
CATSSQGAYSNNEQFF
TGTGCCACCAGCTCGCAGGGGGCTTATTCCAACAATGAGCAGTTCTTC
>NA|TRBJ1-2|TRBV12-3/TRBV12-4
CASSLVQGEGYTF
TGTGCCAGCAGTTTGGTACAGGGCGAGGGCTACACCTTC
>TRBD1|TRBJ1-4|TRBV11-2
CASSLDGTGGWKLFF
TGTGCCAGCAGCTTAGACGGGACAGGGGGCTGGAAACTGTTTTTT
>TRBD2|TRBJ2-1|TRBV10-3
CAIKSGLAGEYNEQFF
TGTGCCATCAAGTCGGGACTAGCGGGGGAATACAATGAGCAGTTCTTC
>TRBD2|TRBJ2-1|TRBV27
CASSPRRIAGRAYNEQFF
TGTGCCAGCAGTCCGAGAAGAATAGCGGGGCGCGCCTACAATGAGCAGTTCTTC
>NA|TRBJ2-5|TRBV5-1
CASRQGLQETQYF
TGCGCCAGCCGCCAGGGACTTCAAGAGACCCAGTACTTC
>NA|TRBJ1-6|TRBV5-1
CASSLEQGSAPLHF
TGCGCCAGCAGCTTGGAGCAGGGAAGTGCACCCCTCCACTTT
>NA|TRBJ1-2|TRBV3-1/TRBV3-2
CASSQSRVGYTF
TGTGCCAGCAGCCAGTCCAGGGTTGGCTACACCTTC
>NA|TRBJ1-2|TRBV6-5
CASIPGPEENYGYTF
TGTGCCAGCATCCCAGGGCCGGAAGAGAACTATGGCTACACCTTC